The 32 T cell receptor beta chains listed next were all sequenced from one sample in a study of T-cell memory formation after mild COVID-19. From the 5' RACE reads, TCRdb called clonotypes with MiXCR, one entry per CDR3 protein. The sample has roughly 300,000 distinct CDR3 sequences, about a sixth seen once; the top ten hold roughly 23%. Sequenced input: PBMCs or a T cell subset sorted from them (not recorded which). The receptors derive from a man younger than 35 who had mild COVID-19 (a few samples of this study predate the infection). Cell type and time point are not known.

CDR3 in amino acids: CASSLRDYTTTDTQYF. As DNA, the CDR3 is TGTGCCAGCAGTTTGAGGGACTATACTACCACAGATACGCAGTATTTT. This sequence joins TRBV27 and TRBJ2-3; 7 nucleotides align to TRBD2. The V gene end was trimmed by 3 bases and the J gene end by 2 bases; junction bases not matched to a gene: 8. This CDR3 is built from 16 residues. Germline V CDR1 and CDR2: MNHEY, SMNVEV (reference sequence).

This clonotype has only a few counts. V is TRBV20-1 and J is TRBJ2-7; D not resolved. The germline gives CDR1 DFQATT, CDR2 SNEGSKA (reference sequence). V was clipped by 4 bases and J by 7 bases, with 26 bases between them. The CDR3 has 16 residues. This CDR3 is CSAIHGSGRPFVEQYF. In nucleotides, the CDR3 is TGCAGTGCTATCCACGGAAGTGGCAGGCCCTTCGTAGAGCAGTACTTC.

This clonotype was counted a few times. This sequence joins TRBV20-1 and TRBJ1-2, with a possible D match to TRBD1 (5 bases). Germline loops: CDR1 DFQATT, CDR2 SNEGSKA (reference sequence). The CDR3 is made up of 14 amino acids. V was cut by 2 bases and J by 2 bases, with 12 bases left in between. CDR3 DNA sequence: TGCAGTGCTAGAATTCGGGGGGGGAACTATGGCTACACCTTC. Encoded protein: CSARIRGGNYGYTF.

This clonotype was counted between two and nine times. CDR3 in DNA: TGTGCCAGCAGTTCGACAGAAACTAACTATGGCTACACCTTC. Protein sequence: CASSSTETNYGYTF. The V call is TRBV12-3 or TRBV12-4, the J call TRBJ1-2; weak D call: TRBD1 (5 bases). Trimming removed 4 bases at V and 0 bases at J, with 9 bases between. The length of the CDR3 is 14 residues.

The V call is TRBV6-2 or TRBV6-3, the J call TRBJ2-3; 7 bases agree with TRBD2. V dropped 6 bases and J dropped 2; count of bases not matched to a gene: 11. This CDR3 contains 16 residues. In germline, CDR1 is MNHEY, CDR2 SVGEGT. The CDR3 nucleotides read TGTGCCAGCAGCCCTCCTTGGCGGGGGTACACAGATACGCAGTATTTT. Residues: CASSPPWRGYTDTQYF.

This chain uses TRBV7-2 with TRBJ2-3; either TRBD1 or TRBD2 may fit D (5 bases each). The CDR3 spans 14 residues. CDR1 and CDR2 from the germline V gene are SGHTA and FQGNSA. V shed 6 bases and J shed 2 bases, with 12 bases lying between them. CDR3 in amino acids: CASRDRDLTDTQYF. The CDR3 DNA follows: TGTGCCAGCAGAGACCGGGACCTCACAGATACGCAGTATTTT.

This clonotype was detected only a few times. The V call is TRBV28, the J call TRBJ2-1; D remains ambiguous. The CDR3 is made up of 17 amino acids. V dropped 5 bases and J dropped 1 base, with 18 bases sitting between them. Germline lookup yields CDR1 MDHEN and CDR2 SYDVKM. For the CDR3, the DNA is TGTGCCAGCAGTCAACGCCCAGGAAAAGAGTCCTACAATGAGCAGTTCTTC. This translates into CASSQRPGKESYNEQFF.

The chain couples TRBV12-3 or TRBV12-4 to TRBJ2-3, with D unclear. This CDR3 region has 13 residues. The V gene lost 9 bases and the J gene lost 1 base, with 11 bases spanning the gap. CDR3 in amino acids: CASLSLGTDTQYF. The DNA for the CDR3 is TGTGCCAGTTTATCGCTGGGCACAGATACGCAGTATTTT.

The table lists this clonotype with a few counts. The chain couples TRBV7-3 to TRBJ2-2; D is unclear. Germline V gene sequence: CDR1 SGHTA, CDR2 FQGTGA. This CDR3 is 16 amino acids long. V lost 5 bases and J 0 bases, leaving 13 bases between the germline ends. In DNA form, the CDR3 reads TGTGCCAGCAGCCCTCCAGGCGGATCGAACACCGGGGAGCTGTTTTTT. As protein: CASSPPGGSNTGELFF. Complete variable domain (other parts from reference TRBV7-3 and TRBJ2-2): GAGVSQTPSNKVTEKGKYVELRCDPISGHTALYWYRQSLGQGPEFLIYFQGTGAADDSGLPNDRFFAVRPEGSVSTLKIQRTERGDSAVYLCASSPPGGSNTGELFFGEGSRLTVL.

This clonotype has a handful of counts. This chain joins TRBV12-3 or TRBV12-4 and TRBJ1-4; no reliable D call. This CDR3 spans 14 amino acids. Trimming pared 5 bases from V and 4 bases from J, leaving 11 bases between. The CDR3 DNA sequence: TGTGCCAGCAGTCTGGGCAGTGTTAATGAAAAACTGTTTTTT. Its protein is CASSLGSVNEKLFF.

The J gene is TRBJ1-1, the V gene TRBV5-6; no clear D gene. Deletions cut 4 bases from V and 2 bases from J, with 18 bases between. Per germline, CDR1 SGHDT and CDR2 YYEEEE. The CDR3 has 16 residues. CDR3 sequence reads: CASSTLSRTVNTEAFF. As DNA, the CDR3 is TGTGCCAGCAGCACGCTGTCACGGACGGTCAACACTGAAGCTTTCTTT. Looking up the rest from reference TRBV5-6 and TRBJ1-1 gives the full variable domain: DAGVTQSPTHLIKTRGQQVTLRCSPKSGHDTVSWYQQALGQGPQFIFQYYEEEERQRGNFPDRFSGHQFPNYSSELNVNALLLGDSALYLCASSTLSRTVNTEAFFGQGTRLTVV.

This clonotype has just a few counts. This chain links TRBV7-2 with TRBJ1-5, with D unresolved. The CDR3 is 13 amino acids. V gave up 1 base and J gave up 3 bases, with 4 bases separating them. Germline V gene sequence: CDR1 SGHTA, CDR2 FQGNSA. The CDR3 bases are TGTGCCAGCAGCTTAGGAGTCAATCAGCCCCAGCATTTT. Its protein is CASSLGVNQPQHF.

This clonotype was counted only a few times. This chain uses TRBV4-1 with TRBJ1-2, with D perhaps matching TRBD1 (5 bases). CDR1 MGHRA and CDR2 YSYEKL come from the germline V gene. This CDR3 has 13 residues. Trimming took 6 bases from V and 8 from J, leaving 16 bases between them. The DNA of the CDR3 is TGCGCCAGCAGGCACTTAGGCAGGGACGGCTACACCTTC. Translating it yields CASRHLGRDGYTF.

This clonotype came up many times. This chain joins TRBV5-1 and TRBJ1-2; unclear D gene. CDR3 length: 15 residues. Looked up from germline, CDR1 is SGHRS and CDR2 is YFSETQ. Trimming pared 7 bases from V and 4 bases from J, leaving 20 bases between. CDR3 in amino acids: CASHREAGSFYGYTF. As DNA, the CDR3 is TGCGCCAGCCACAGAGAAGCCGGGTCCTTCTATGGCTACACCTTC.

In this sample, this clonotype turned up a few times. The chain recombines TRBV4-3 with TRBJ1-2; possible D gene TRBD1, 5 bases. CDR3 size: 15 residues. V shed 0 bases and J shed 7 bases, with 15 bases lying between them. The germline V gene encodes CDR1 LGHNA and CDR2 YSLEER. CDR3 DNA: TGCGCCAGCAGCCAAGATCGGAAGTCTGGGGGTGGCTACACCTTC. Translation gives CASSQDRKSGGGYTF.

The chain recombines TRBV12-3 or TRBV12-4 with TRBJ2-5, with TRBD1 as a possible D gene (6 bases). Trimming removed 5 bases from V and 5 bases from J, with 9 bases in between. This CDR3 has 12 residues. This CDR3 reads CASSATGETQYF. The CDR3 region has the DNA TGTGCCAGCAGTGCCACAGGGGAGACCCAGTACTTC.

The V call is TRBV7-9, the J call TRBJ1-5, with 10 positions matching TRBD1. The V gene's germline CDR1 is SEHNR and CDR2 FQNEAQ (reference sequence). The CDR3 has 16 amino acids. Unmatched junction bases numbered 5, after V lost 5 bases and J lost 1 base. CDR3 loop: CASSLGQGSSNQPQHF. DNA of the CDR3: TGTGCCAGCAGCCTGGGACAGGGGAGCAGCAATCAGCCCCAGCATTTT. The full variable domain, rest sourced from reference TRBV7-9 and TRBJ1-5, is DTGVSQNPRHKITKRGQNVTFRCDPISEHNRLYWYRQTLGQGPEFLTYFQNEAQLEKSRLLSDRFSAERPKGSFSTLEIQRTEQGDSAMYLCASSLGQGSSNQPQHFGDGTRLSIL.

With regard to this clonotype: A single base separates this from a much larger clone, so it may be a read error. The gene calls are TRBV9 and TRBJ2-3, with TRBD2 matching over 7 bases. The germline gives CDR1 SGDLS, CDR2 YYNGEE. The CDR3 has 15 amino acids. The CDR3 DNA is TGTGACAGCAGCGCGGGGGAACAAGGGCCCGTTACGCAGTATTTT. It yields the protein CDSSAGEQGPVTQYF.

This clonotype was observed a few times. V and J are TRBV20-1 and TRBJ2-1; tentatively, D is TRBD1 or TRBD2 (6 bases each). The CDR3 has 15 amino acids. V was trimmed by 0 bases and J by 0 bases, leaving 9 bases between them. Germline CDR1 is DFQATT and CDR2 is SNEGSKA (reference sequence). CDR3 coding DNA: TGCAGTGCTAGAGAAGGGGGGAGCTCCTACAATGAGCAGTTCTTC. This encodes CSAREGGSSYNEQFF.

This clonotype was seen a few times. The rearrangement joins TRBV5-1 to TRBJ2-5; 8 nucleotides agree with TRBD2. From germline, CDR1 is SGHRS and CDR2 YFSETQ. The junction had 11 bases not matched to a gene; V was cut back by 6 bases and J by 4 bases. There are 15 residues in the CDR3. Here the CDR3 reads CASTETGGDVETQYF. The CDR3 DNA is TGCGCCAGCACTGAAACCGGGGGGGACGTAGAGACCCAGTACTTC. Full variable domain (rest looked up from reference TRBV5-1 and TRBJ2-5): KAGVTQTPRYLIKTRGQQVTLSCSPISGHRSVSWYQQTPGQGLQFLFEYFSETQRNKGNFPGRFSGRQFSNSRSEMNVSTLELGDSALYLCASTETGGDVETQYFGPGTRLLVL.

The chain employs TRBV15 and TRBJ1-5, with D unclear. This CDR3 spans 16 amino acids. The V and J ends lost 0 bases and 0 bases respectively, with 9 bases between them. Germline V lookup: CDR1 LNHNV, CDR2 YYDKDF (reference sequence). The CDR3 sequence: CATSREGLYSNQPQHF. CDR3 bases: TGTGCCACCAGCAGAGAAGGGCTCTATAGCAATCAGCCCCAGCATTTT.

The chain uses TRBV19 and TRBJ2-1; 7 bases are a match to TRBD2. The CDR3 totals 16 residues. The V gene's germline CDR1 is LNHDA and CDR2 SQIVND (reference sequence). V lost 5 bases to trimming and J lost 6 bases; unmatched junction nucleotides: 13. The CDR3 nucleotides are TGTGCCAGTAGTGACCCTCCGGCTAGCGGTCTCAATGAGCAGTTCTTC. Amino acids: CASSDPPASGLNEQFF.

Ten or more counts support this clonotype. This rearrangement joins TRBV7-2 to TRBJ1-1, with D possibly being TRBD1 (5 bases). V was clipped by 6 bases and J by 5 bases, with 13 bases between them. The CDR3 has 13 amino acids. The germline V gene has CDR1 SGHTA and CDR2 FQGNSA. CDR3 amino acids: CASSSIRDTEAFF. The CDR3 region has the DNA TGTGCCAGCAGTTCTATCAGGGATACTGAAGCTTTCTTT.

This clonotype was observed a handful of times. The chain couples TRBV30 to TRBJ1-5; TRBD1 agrees at 12 bases. V trimming: 3 bases; J trimming: 9 bases; junction bases outside the gene matches: 9. Germline CDR1 reads GTSNPN; CDR2 reads SVGIG (reference sequence). CDR3 length equals 15 residues. CDR3 loop: CAWSRDRGRNWPQHF. The CDR3, as DNA: TGTGCCTGGAGCCGGGACAGGGGGCGTAATTGGCCCCAGCATTTT.

The chain joins TRBV4-3 to TRBJ2-6; D is unclear. The CDR3 is 17 residues long. Germline assignment: CDR1 LGHNA and CDR2 YSLEER. Trimming pared 1 base from V and 0 bases from J, leaving 10 bases between. CDR3 residues: CASSQVEERSGANVLTF. Written as DNA, the CDR3 is TGCGCCAGCAGCCAAGTAGAGGAGCGCTCTGGGGCCAACGTCCTGACTTTC.

The chain has TRBV2 and TRBJ2-7, with D maybe TRBD1 (6 bases). The germline gives CDR1 SNHLY, CDR2 FYNNEI. V shed 6 bases and J shed 0 bases, with 15 bases lying between them. The CDR3 has 15 amino acids. The CDR3 region is CASRKDSTSSYEQYV. The CDR3, as DNA: TGTGCCAGCAGAAAGGACAGTACTAGCTCCTACGAGCAGTACGTC.

This chain joins TRBV7-8 and TRBJ2-3; perhaps TRBD2 as D (5 bases). V was clipped by 1 base and J by 3 bases, with 20 bases between them. CDR1 is SGHVS, CDR2 FQNEAQ, per germline. This CDR3 is 18 amino acids long. CDR3 bases: TGTGCCAGCAGCTTAGGGTCGGGTGGAGGTTGGCGGACAGATACGCAGTATTTT. Its protein product is CASSLGSGGGWRTDTQYF. Supplemented by reference TRBV7-8 and TRBJ2-3, the full variable domain reads GAGVSQSPRYKVAKRGQDVALRCDPISGHVSLFWYQQALGQGPEFLTYFQNEAQLDKSGLPSDRFFAERPEGSVSTLKIQRTQQEDSAVYLCASSLGSGGGWRTDTQYFGPGTRLTVL.

This clonotype was picked up a small number of times. The chain employs TRBV12-3 or TRBV12-4 and TRBJ2-5; D is ambiguous. The CDR3 consists of 14 residues. V gave up 2 bases and J gave up 2 bases, with 9 bases separating them. DNA of the CDR3: TGTGCCAGCAGTTTAAGAAGTACTCAAGAGACCCAGTACTTC. Protein product: CASSLRSTQETQYF.

This rearrangement joins TRBV7-3 to TRBJ1-4; D not resolved. This CDR3 region has 12 residues. Germline V CDR1 and CDR2: SGHTA, FQGTGA. Trimming took 9 bases from V and 2 from J, leaving 7 bases between them. The CDR3, as DNA: TGTGCCAGTGGGGAGACTAATGAAAAACTGTTTTTT. Translated, it gives CASGETNEKLFF.

This clonotype occurred a few times. The V and J genes are TRBV4-3 and TRBJ1-2, with D possibly TRBD1 on 5 matching bases. V gave up 1 base and J gave up 8 bases, with 14 bases separating them. CDR3 length: 14 amino acids. In germline, CDR1 is LGHNA, CDR2 YSLEER. DNA for the CDR3: TGCGCCAGCAGCCAAGTGGAAGGGGCAGGAGGCTACACCTTC. This encodes CASSQVEGAGGYTF.

The chain combines TRBV6-6 with TRBJ1-2, with TRBD1 identical over 11 bases. J lost 4 bases, V lost 0 bases, and 4 bases had no gene match. The CDR3 contains 16 residues. CDR1 and CDR2 (germline): MNHNY, SVGAGI (reference sequence). This CDR3 is CASSYSGQGVGYGYTF. Here the CDR3 DNA reads TGTGCCAGCAGTTACTCGGGACAGGGGGTAGGCTATGGCTACACCTTC.

In DNA form, the CDR3 reads TGTGCAAGTCGCTTAGAAGGGGCTACCCACTCCTACAATGAGCAGTTCTTC. This translates into CASRLEGATHSYNEQFF. The chain uses TRBV12-2 and TRBJ2-1; the table gives TRBD1 as D, unverified against the DNA. TRBV12-2 corresponds to a pseudogene. The CDR3 runs to 17 residues.